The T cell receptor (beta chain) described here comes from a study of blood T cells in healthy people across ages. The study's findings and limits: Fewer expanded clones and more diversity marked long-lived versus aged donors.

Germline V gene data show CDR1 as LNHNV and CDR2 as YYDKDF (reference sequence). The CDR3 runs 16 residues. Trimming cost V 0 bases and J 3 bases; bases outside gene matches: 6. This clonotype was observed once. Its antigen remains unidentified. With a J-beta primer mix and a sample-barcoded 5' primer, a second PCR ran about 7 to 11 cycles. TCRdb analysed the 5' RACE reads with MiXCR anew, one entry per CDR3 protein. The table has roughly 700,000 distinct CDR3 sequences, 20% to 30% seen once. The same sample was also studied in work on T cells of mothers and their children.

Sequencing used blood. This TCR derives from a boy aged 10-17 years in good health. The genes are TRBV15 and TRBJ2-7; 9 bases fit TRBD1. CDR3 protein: CATSRDKQGAVYEQYF. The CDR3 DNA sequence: TGTGCCACCAGCAGAGATAAACAGGGGGCGGTCTACGAGCAGTACTTC.